This is a list of T cell receptor beta chains from one sample in a study of PD-1 blockade in classical Hodgkin lymphoma. The table came from immunoSEQ multiplex PCR; TCRdb's copy has only in-frame clones and leaves some out. The table records 35,000 to 45,000 clones, just over 85% of them present only once. Sequences were derived from peripheral blood mononuclear cells (PBMCs), sampled before the second cycle of nivolumab. Receptor source: a human donor with classical Hodgkin lymphoma. Both conserved end residues are part of each CDR3. D genes are given only for firm matches.

d_gene	len	v_gene	j_gene	CDR3aa	CDR3nt
.	15	TRBV7-9	TRBJ2-3	CASSLTGFFTDTQYF	TGTGCCAGCAGCTTAACGGGTTTTTTCACAGATACGCAGTATTTT
.	16	TRBV6-6	TRBJ2-1	CASSYPGTSSYNEQFF	TGTGCCAGCAGTTACCCCGGGACCAGCTCCTACAATGAGCAGTTCTTC
.	13	TRBV7-3	TRBJ2-5	CASSSAYLETQYF	TGTGCCAGCAGCTCGGCCTACCTCGAGACCCAGTACTTC
TRBD2	16	TRBV7-6	TRBJ2-1	CASSFSGSRTYNEQFF	TGTGCCAGCAGTTTTAGCGGGAGTCGCACCTACAATGAGCAGTTCTTC
TRBD2	15	TRBV7-9	TRBJ2-1	CASSPGTSGRADQFF	TGTGCCAGCAGCCCCGGGACTAGCGGGAGGGCCGACCAGTTCTTC
TRBD2	16	TRBV18	TRBJ2-7	CASSPPGLAGVYEQYF	TGTGCCAGCTCACCACCAGGTCTAGCGGGAGTCTACGAGCAGTACTTC
TRBD1	17	TRBV15	TRBJ1-2	CATSRATGTGGAKGYTF	TGTGCCACCAGCAGAGCAACCGGGACAGGGGGCGCAAAGGGCTACACCTTC
TRBD1	12	TRBV29-1	TRBJ2-1	CSVGNRGNEQFF	TGCAGCGTTGGGAACAGGGGGAATGAGCAGTTCTTC
.	15	TRBV7-9	TRBJ1-2	CASGLAGGDGYGYTF	TGTGCCAGCGGCCTCGCCGGGGGGGATGGCTATGGCTACACCTTC
.	19	TRBV19	TRBJ1-2	CASSIYSLDGRGPGLGYTF	TGTGCCAGTAGTATATACTCGCTGGACGGACGTGGGCCCGGACTGGGCTACACCTTC
TRBD1	14	TRBV27	TRBJ1-1	CASSFYGTEGEAFF	TGTGCCAGCAGTTTCTATGGGACAGAGGGTGAAGCTTTCTTT